This TCR beta chain was captured by sequencing in a study of regulatory T cells in long-lasting Graves disease (dated by TCRdb to about 2021). In the study overall: Patients with newly diagnosed Graves' disease had been on antithyroid drugs for under 3 months. A total of about 35 samples underwent TCR sequencing, from 13 patients with persistent Graves' disease and about 20 patients with newly diagnosed Graves' disease. Peripheral blood TCR sequencing and RNA sequencing compared persistent Graves' disease patients with newly diagnosed Graves' disease patients. The study was conducted in China and was registered as a clinical trial.

Comments on this clonotype: The clone's antigen remains unknown. The sample holds no much larger clone one base away, and base qualities are not on file.

Points the paper makes about the study in general: The authors acknowledged the small sample size as a limitation that may reduce accuracy. Only the TCR beta chain was sequenced and analyzed. TRBV28, TRBJ1-2 and TRBJ2-5 were preferentially used in persistent disease, while TRBV20-1 and TRBJ2-1 were favored in newly diagnosed disease. Because the primary lesion, thyroid tissue, could not be accessed, the study looked at peripheral blood alone. Persistent patients shared more public clonotypes among themselves (around 2,700) than newly diagnosed patients did (roughly 910). Compared with newly diagnosed patients, patients with persistent Graves' disease had lower TCR Shannon entropy and fewer highly expanded clones, which suggests clonal expansion.

This specimen's time point label, per the study, means: newly diagnosed GD, antithyroid drugs for less than 3 months. RNA was extracted from PBMCs in TRIzol for both TCR sequencing and RNA sequencing. The diagnosis of Graves' disease followed American Thyroid Association guidelines. The patients came from an endocrinology department in Xi'an, China. Each patient gave approximately 10 milliliters of peripheral blood, collected in an EDTA anticoagulant tube. Ficoll Paque Plus density gradient separation was used to isolate PBMCs, and no additional T cell sorting was done. An Agilent 2100 Bioanalyzer and agarose gel were used to check RNA quality, and a NanoDrop 2000 was used to measure RNA concentration. Trimming costs V 7 bases and J 0 bases, and their ends lie 18 bases apart. The CDR3 covers 16 residues, taking in both the cysteine and the phenylalanine. Only CDR3 DNA is held: 48 bases, read in frame from base 1. Looking up the germline V gene yields CDR1 MDHEN and CDR2 SYDVKM.

Libraries were made using multiplex PCR. The sequencing machine was an Illumina HiSeq 4000. TCR beta libraries were built with iRepertoire HTBI primers and Arm-PCR amplification of CDR3 regions. Before sequencing, the PCR products went through gel purification. On the authors' methods: A total of 60 to 80 TRBV and approximately 15 TRBJ segments were identified across samples and were used for gene usage analysis of CDR3 amino acid clonotypes. Filtered high-quality paired reads were merged into contigs using COPE and FqMerger. Contigs were aligned with BLAST to IMGT TRBV, TRBD and TRBJ reference genes, and CDR3 was defined per IMGT. Any clonotype with a frequency above 0.1% was classified as a highly expanded clone. Shannon entropy was used to measure repertoire diversity, and the Gini coefficient was used to measure V-J evenness. A clonotype found in more than one individual was treated as public. TCRdb reran the public reads through fastp at Q25 and MiXCR, keeping productive beta chains. Identical CDR3 proteins give one entry, which carries the most common genes and DNA. These V and J calls are TCRdb output, not the study's own analysis. For this sample there are about 500,000 distinct CDR3 sequences; about 12% appear just once. 7.5% to 9% of the sample is held by the ten biggest clonotypes.

The same sample was also used in a study of T cells in Graves' hyperthyroidism and ophthalmopathy. The other study reports the following: A patient counted as having stable Graves' hyperthyroidism if no progression to ophthalmopathy occurred over 18 months of follow-up. The hyperthyroidism patients were between 18 and 65 years old and newly diagnosed, with a disease duration of less than 2 months. Any patient with an uncontrolled infection, another autoimmune disease, pregnancy or lactation was excluded. Diagnoses were based on clinical symptoms, serum thyroxine and TRAb, thyroid ultrasound and orbital computed tomography. The first round of RT-PCR for the TCR CDR3 was performed with the HTBI primer set and the Qiagen OneStep RT-PCR kit. Most expanded thyroid clonotypes (frequency above 0.001) were also found in blood, which suggests that blood repertoires may mirror thyroid immune responses. In cross-validation, a model built on a 13 V-J signature told ophthalmopathy apart from stable hyperthyroidism with 87.88% sensitivity and about 81% specificity, and in testing the same model reached 80%/75%. In validation, the model predicted progression to ophthalmopathy with just under 71% sensitivity and roughly 75% specificity, a median of about 6 months before onset. TCR V-J signatures able to tell the groups apart were searched for in a discovery cohort of 100 patients, of whom roughly 42 had Graves' ophthalmopathy and about 55 had stable Graves' hyperthyroidism. An independent validation cohort of around 19 hyperthyroidism patients and about 16 patients who later progressed to ophthalmopathy tested prospective prediction of ophthalmopathy. The approximately 100 discovery patients were randomly split 7:3 into training and test sets. In addition, the study compared T-cell repertoires in thyroid tissue and in blood from five or six Graves' hyperthyroidism patients. Once sampling was done, hyperthyroidism patients were given methimazole at a starting dose of 30 mg daily, whereas ophthalmopathy patients were given high-dose intravenous methylprednisolone. Libraries were constructed in a second round of multiplex PCR, after which size selection and purification were carried out. Sequencing of the libraries was done on an Illumina HiSeq2000 using paired-end 100 bp reads. SOAPnuke was used to process the raw data, throwing out any read that contained adapters or uncalled bases, had a mean Phred below 15, or lacked an exact constant-primer or identifier match. High-quality paired reads were merged using COPE v1.2.5, and each unique nucleotide sequence was defined as a clonotype. Clonotypes were aligned to IMGT TRBV, TRBD and TRBJ reference segments using MiTCR v1.1. Only V-J combinations with frequency above 0.0001, covering about 99% of repertoires, were analysed. The TCS score was defined as the ratio of F50 (clonal expansion) to E x V (chaos), calculated using BLOSUM62-based TCRdist between CDR3 peptides within each V-J. Welch's t-statistics and random forest reduced around 520 V-J features to 13, which were used in a naive Bayes classifier (R e1071). No statistical method was used to set the sample size in advance, and investigators knew the group allocation. TCR Vbeta CDR3 sequencing of 130 to 150 peripheral blood samples (43 ophthalmopathy, over 70 hyperthyroidism and some 17 progressor patients) is reported in the paper.

The sequencing used peripheral blood mononuclear cells (PBMCs), collected at new diagnosis, from a patient treated with antithyroid drugs. The V gene is TRBV28 and the J gene is TRBJ1-1; a confident D gene designation cannot be given. The TCR comes from a woman in her twenties or thirties with Graves disease. Donor details come from another sample of the same person, matched by shared clones. In nucleotide form, the sequence is TGTGCCAGCACGGGGTTTTCCGGGCCTATGAACACTGAAGCTTTCTTT. It encodes CASTGFSGPMNTEAFF.